The clone carrying this T cell receptor (beta chain) was counted only a few times. This record belongs to a study of T-cell reconstitution after alpha-beta-depleted transplantation in children. This CDR3 has 15 residues. J gave up 0 bases and V 7 bases, and 5 bases lay outside the gene matches. Germline-derived CDR1 and CDR2 are SQVTM and ANQGSEA. Unique molecular identifiers were used in preparing the TCRbeta library. TCRdb passed the PCR reads through MiXCR, listing each CDR3 protein once. In the table there are approximately 520,000 distinct CDR3 sequences, about an eighth of which are singletons. The receptor comes from a female patient aged 2 to 10 who had a stem cell transplant for aplastic anemia, so the T cells may come from the graft donor. This sample comprised PBMCs, mostly from graft donor cells, obtained 180 days after TCRalphabeta/CD19-depleted stem cell transplant. This chain links TRBV29-1 with TRBJ2-6, with 8 bases matching TRBD1. The CDR3 reads CSAGTGYSGANVLTF. The CDR3 nucleotides are TGCAGCGCTGGGACAGGCTACTCTGGGGCCAACGTCCTGACTTTC.